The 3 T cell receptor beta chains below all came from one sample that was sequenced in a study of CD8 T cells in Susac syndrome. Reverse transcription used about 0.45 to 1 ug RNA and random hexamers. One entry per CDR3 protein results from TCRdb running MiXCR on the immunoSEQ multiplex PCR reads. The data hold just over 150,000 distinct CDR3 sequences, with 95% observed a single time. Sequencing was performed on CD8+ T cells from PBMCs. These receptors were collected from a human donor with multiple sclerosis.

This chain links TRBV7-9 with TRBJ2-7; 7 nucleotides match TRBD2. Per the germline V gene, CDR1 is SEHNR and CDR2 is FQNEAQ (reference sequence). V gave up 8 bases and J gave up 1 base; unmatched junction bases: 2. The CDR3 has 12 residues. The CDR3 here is CASARGSYEQYF. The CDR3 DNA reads TGTGCCAGCGCGCGGGGGTCCTACGAGCAGTACTTC.

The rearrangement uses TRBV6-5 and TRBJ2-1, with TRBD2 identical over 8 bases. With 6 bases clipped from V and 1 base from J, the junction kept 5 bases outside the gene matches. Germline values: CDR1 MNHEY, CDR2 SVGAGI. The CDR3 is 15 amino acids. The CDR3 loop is CASRRGGGSYNEQFF. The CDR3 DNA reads TGTGCCAGCAGGCGAGGCGGGGGGTCCTACAATGAGCAGTTCTTC.

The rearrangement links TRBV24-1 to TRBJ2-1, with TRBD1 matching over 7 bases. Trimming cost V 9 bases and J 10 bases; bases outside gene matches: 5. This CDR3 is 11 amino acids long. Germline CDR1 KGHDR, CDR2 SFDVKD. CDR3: CATRQGEEQFF. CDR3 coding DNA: TGTGCCACCCGGCAGGGGGAGGAGCAGTTCTTC.